One and the same sample provided the 4 T cell receptor beta chains below, sequenced in a study of post-analysis software for immune sequencing data (dated by TCRdb to between 2014 and 2016). On the study overall, not on this receptor specifically: Significantly higher frequencies in patients than in controls were found for roughly 5 TRBV segments, including TRBV5-6, TRBV5-1 and TRBV20-1.

Antigens of these TCRs are unknown. Receptor amplification or capture employed PCR. Sequencing was performed on an Illumina HiSeq 2500. To reduce PCR and sequencing biases, unique molecular identifiers were incorporated into the TCR beta cDNA libraries. TCRdb trimmed public reads at Q25 via fastp, called clones via MiXCR and kept in-frame beta chains. Every entry covers one CDR3 protein and lists the most common genes and DNA from its rows. This sample comprises about 620,000 distinct CDR3 sequences, around 47% of them detected only once. The ten largest clones take up under 2% of the sample. Material for sequencing was blood. Receptors were obtained from a girl aged 10-17 years with multiple sclerosis.

The CDR3 sequence is CASRLPGQATNNEQFF. CDR3 nucleotide sequence: TGTGCCAGCAGGTTACCGGGACAGGCCACTAACAATGAGCAGTTCTTC. The chain joins TRBV7-9 to TRBJ2-1; 8 nucleotides align to TRBD1. Germline loops: CDR1 SEHNR, CDR2 FQNEAQ (reference sequence). Germline trimming cut 6 bases from V and 5 bases from J; bases unmatched to any gene: 12. CDR3 length equals 16 residues. Full variable domain (outside the CDR3, taken from reference TRBV7-9 and TRBJ2-1): DTGVSQNPRHKITKRGQNVTFRCDPISEHNRLYWYRQTLGQGPEFLTYFQNEAQLEKSRLLSDRFSAERPKGSFSTLEIQRTEQGDSAMYLCASRLPGQATNNEQFFGPGTRLTVL.

The chain links TRBV20-1 to TRBJ1-6; 9 nucleotides line up with TRBD1. The germline CDR1 and CDR2 sequences are DFQATT and SNEGSKA (reference sequence). The junction had 7 bases not matched to a gene; V was cut back by 2 bases and J by 2 bases. The CDR3 has 17 residues. CDR3 coding DNA: TGCAGTGCTAGATCCAGGGACAGGGTCCCCTATAATTCACCCCTCCACTTT. This encodes CSARSRDRVPYNSPLHF.

There are a few counts of this clonotype. V gene TRBV4-1 combines with J gene TRBJ1-1; D unresolved. The V gene lost 0 bases and the J gene lost 11 bases, with 7 bases spanning the gap. Germline V gene sequence: CDR1 MGHRA, CDR2 YSYEKL. The CDR3 has 11 residues. The CDR3 nucleotides read TGCGCCAGCAGCCAAGACAGGATGGCTTTCTTT. Its translation is CASSQDRMAFF.

The rearrangement links TRBV5-1 to TRBJ2-7; 7 bases align to TRBD1. The germline V gene encodes CDR1 SGHRS and CDR2 YFSETQ. V gave up 0 bases and J gave up 2 bases; unmatched junction bases: 5. This CDR3 comprises 15 residues. CDR3 DNA: TGCGCCAGCAGCTTGGCTGGGACAGATACCTACGAGCAGTACTTC. Amino acids: CASSLAGTDTYEQYF.